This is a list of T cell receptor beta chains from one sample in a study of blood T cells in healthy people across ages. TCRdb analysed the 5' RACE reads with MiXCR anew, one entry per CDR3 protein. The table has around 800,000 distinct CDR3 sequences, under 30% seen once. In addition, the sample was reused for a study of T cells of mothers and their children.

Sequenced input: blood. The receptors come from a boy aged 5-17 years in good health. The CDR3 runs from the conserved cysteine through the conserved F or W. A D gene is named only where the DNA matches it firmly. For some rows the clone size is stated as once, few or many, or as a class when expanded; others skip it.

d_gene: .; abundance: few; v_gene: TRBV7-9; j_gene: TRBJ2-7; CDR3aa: CASSYREYEQYF; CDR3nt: TGTGCCAGCAGCTACCGGGAGTACGAGCAGTACTTC
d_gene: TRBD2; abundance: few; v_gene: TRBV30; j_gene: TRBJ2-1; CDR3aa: CAWKEAGGLNEQFF; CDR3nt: TGTGCCTGGAAGGAAGCGGGGGGGCTCAATGAGCAGTTCTTC
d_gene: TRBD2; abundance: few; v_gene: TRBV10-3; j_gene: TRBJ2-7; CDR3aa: CAIGTAGGHYEQYF; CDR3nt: TGTGCCATCGGGACAGCGGGGGGCCACTACGAGCAGTACTTC
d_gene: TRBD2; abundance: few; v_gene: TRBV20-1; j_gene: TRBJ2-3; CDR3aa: CSARKSGESDTQYF; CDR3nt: TGCAGTGCTAGAAAGAGCGGGGAGTCAGATACGCAGTATTTT
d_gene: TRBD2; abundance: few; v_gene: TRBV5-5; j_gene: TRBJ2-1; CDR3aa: CASSLATSGGFYNEQFF; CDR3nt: TGTGCCAGCAGCTTGGCCACTAGCGGGGGGTTCTACAATGAGCAGTTCTTC
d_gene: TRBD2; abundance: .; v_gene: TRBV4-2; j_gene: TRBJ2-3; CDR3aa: CASSQTGTSGTTDTQYF; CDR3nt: TGTGCCAGCAGCCAAACCGGGACTAGCGGGACCACAGATACGCAGTATTTT
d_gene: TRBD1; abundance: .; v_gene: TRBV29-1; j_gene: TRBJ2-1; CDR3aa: CSVASRDRSYNEQFF; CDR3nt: TGCAGCGTTGCGAGCCGGGACAGATCCTACAATGAGCAGTTCTTC
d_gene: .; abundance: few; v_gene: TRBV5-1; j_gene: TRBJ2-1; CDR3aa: CASSLASDDEQFF; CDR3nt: TGCGCCAGCAGCTTGGCTAGCGACGATGAGCAGTTCTTC
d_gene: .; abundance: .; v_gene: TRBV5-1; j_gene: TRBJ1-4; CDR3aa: CASRTGGGQEKLFF; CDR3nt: TGCGCCAGCAGGACGGGTGGAGGTCAAGAAAAACTGTTTTTT
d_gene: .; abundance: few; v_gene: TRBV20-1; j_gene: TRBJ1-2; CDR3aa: CSARDIVGYTF; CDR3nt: TGCAGTGCTAGGGACATCGTTGGCTACACCTTC
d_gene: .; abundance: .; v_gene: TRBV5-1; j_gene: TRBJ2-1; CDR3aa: CASSVSGTQNEQFF; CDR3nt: TGCGCCAGCAGCGTATCCGGGACTCAGAATGAGCAGTTCTTC
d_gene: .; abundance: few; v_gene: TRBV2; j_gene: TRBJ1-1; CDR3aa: CASRSTEAFF; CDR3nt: TGTGCCAGCAGGTCCACTGAAGCTTTCTTT
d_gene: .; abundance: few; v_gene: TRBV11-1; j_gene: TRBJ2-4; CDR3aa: CASSLDQWGPKNIQYF; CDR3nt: TGTGCCAGCAGCCTAGACCAATGGGGGCCCAAAAACATTCAGTACTTC
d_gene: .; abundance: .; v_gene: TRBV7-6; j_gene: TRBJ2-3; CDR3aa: CASSSRQKSTDTQYF; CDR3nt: TGTGCCAGCAGCTCACGACAGAAAAGCACAGATACGCAGTATTTT
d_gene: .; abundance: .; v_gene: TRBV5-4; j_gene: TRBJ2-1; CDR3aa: CASSARGLGNGQFF; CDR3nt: TGTGCCAGCAGCGCCCGGGGCCTGGGAAATGGGCAGTTCTTC
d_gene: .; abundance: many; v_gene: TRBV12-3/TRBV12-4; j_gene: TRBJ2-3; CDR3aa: CASSPLDTQYF; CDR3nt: TGTGCCAGCAGCCCGCTAGATACGCAGTATTTT
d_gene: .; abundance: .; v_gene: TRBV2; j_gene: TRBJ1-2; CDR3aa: CASRPGTSGYGYTF; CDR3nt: TGTGCCAGCAGGCCGGGGACATCCGGCTATGGCTACACCTTC
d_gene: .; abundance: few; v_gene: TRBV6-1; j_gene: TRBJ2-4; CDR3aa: CASSEGGRAKNIQYF; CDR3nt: TGTGCCAGCAGTGAGGGGGGAAGAGCCAAAAACATTCAGTACTTC
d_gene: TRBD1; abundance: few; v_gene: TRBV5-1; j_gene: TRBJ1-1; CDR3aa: CASNLAGGAGTEAFF; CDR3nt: TGCGCCAGCAACTTGGCAGGGGGCGCGGGGACTGAAGCTTTCTTT
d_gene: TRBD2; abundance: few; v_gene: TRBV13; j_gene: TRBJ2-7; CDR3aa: CASSLFRGGAHEQYF; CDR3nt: TGTGCCAGCAGCCTCTTTCGCGGGGGGGCCCACGAGCAGTACTTC
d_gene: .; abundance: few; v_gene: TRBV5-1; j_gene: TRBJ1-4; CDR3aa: CASSLFLGENEKLFF; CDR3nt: TGCGCCAGCAGCTTGTTTTTGGGTGAGAATGAAAAACTGTTTTTT
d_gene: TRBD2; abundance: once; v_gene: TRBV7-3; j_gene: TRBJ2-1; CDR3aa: CASSLLAGLRSEQFF; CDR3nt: TGTGCCAGCAGCTTACTAGCGGGGCTTCGGAGTGAGCAGTTCTTC
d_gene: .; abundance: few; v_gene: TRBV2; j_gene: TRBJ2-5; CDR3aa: CASSSGPPGETQYF; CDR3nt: TGTGCCAGCAGCTCGGGACCCCCAGGGGAGACCCAGTACTTC
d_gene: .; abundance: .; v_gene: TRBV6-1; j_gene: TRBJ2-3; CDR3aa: CASSEYGVETDTQYF; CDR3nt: TGTGCCAGCAGTGAATATGGGGTAGAAACAGATACGCAGTATTTT
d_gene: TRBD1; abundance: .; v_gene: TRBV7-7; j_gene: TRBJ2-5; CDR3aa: CASSSGTGKQETQYF; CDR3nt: TGTGCCAGCAGCTCCGGGACAGGAAAACAAGAGACCCAGTACTTC
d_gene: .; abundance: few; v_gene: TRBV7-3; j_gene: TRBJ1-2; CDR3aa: CASSHGGRRGDYGYTF; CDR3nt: TGTGCCAGCAGCCACGGAGGGAGGCGTGGCGACTATGGCTACACCTTC
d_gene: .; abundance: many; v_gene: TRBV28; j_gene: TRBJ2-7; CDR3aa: CASSAPGRGHYEQYF; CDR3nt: TGTGCCAGCAGTGCACCGGGCCGGGGCCACTACGAGCAGTACTTC
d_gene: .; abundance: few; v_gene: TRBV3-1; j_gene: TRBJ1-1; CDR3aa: CASIKKGGTEAFF; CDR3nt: TGTGCCAGCATCAAGAAGGGTGGCACTGAAGCTTTCTTT
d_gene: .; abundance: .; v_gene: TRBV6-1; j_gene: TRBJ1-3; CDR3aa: CASRAILGSDGNTIYF; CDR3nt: TGTGCCAGCAGGGCCATATTAGGTTCTGACGGAAACACCATATATTTT
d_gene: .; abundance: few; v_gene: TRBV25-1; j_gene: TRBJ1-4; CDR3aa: CASRLGEKLFF; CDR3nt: TGTGCCAGCAGGCTCGGGGAAAAACTGTTTTTT
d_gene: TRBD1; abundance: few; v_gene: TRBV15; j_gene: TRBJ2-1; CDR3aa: CATSRDGQGRDEQFF; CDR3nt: TGTGCCACCAGCAGAGACGGACAGGGTAGGGATGAGCAGTTCTTC
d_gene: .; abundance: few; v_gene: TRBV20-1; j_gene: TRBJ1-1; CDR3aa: CSASRGWSTEAFF; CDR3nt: TGCAGTGCTAGCCGGGGGTGGAGCACTGAAGCTTTCTTT
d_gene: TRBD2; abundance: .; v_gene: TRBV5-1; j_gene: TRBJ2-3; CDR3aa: CASSLTSGGAKDTQYF; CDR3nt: TGCGCCAGCAGCTTGACTAGCGGGGGGGCTAAAGATACGCAGTATTTT
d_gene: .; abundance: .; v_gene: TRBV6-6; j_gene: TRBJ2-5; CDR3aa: CASSYLRGGETQYF; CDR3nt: TGTGCCAGCAGTTACCTCAGGGGTGGGGAGACCCAGTACTTC
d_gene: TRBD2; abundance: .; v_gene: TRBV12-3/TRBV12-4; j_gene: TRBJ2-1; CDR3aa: CASSLRAGGFDEQFF; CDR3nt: TGTGCCAGCAGTTTACGGGCGGGGGGCTTCGATGAGCAGTTCTTC
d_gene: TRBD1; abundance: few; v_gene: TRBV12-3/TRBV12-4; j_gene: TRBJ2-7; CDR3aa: CASSLGQAGEQYF; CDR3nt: TGTGCCAGCAGTTTGGGACAGGCAGGCGAGCAGTACTTC
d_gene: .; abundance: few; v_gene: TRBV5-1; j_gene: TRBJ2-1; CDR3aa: CASSSRAYNEQFF; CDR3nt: TGCGCCAGCAGTAGCCGCGCCTACAATGAGCAGTTCTTC
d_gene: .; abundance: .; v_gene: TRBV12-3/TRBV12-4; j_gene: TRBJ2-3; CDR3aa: CASSSSLATQYF; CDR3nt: TGTGCCAGCAGTAGTTCCCTTGCGACGCAGTATTTT
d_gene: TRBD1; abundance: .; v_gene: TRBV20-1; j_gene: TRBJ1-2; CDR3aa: CSARATGEGYTF; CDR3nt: TGCAGTGCTAGGGCGACAGGGGAGGGCTACACCTTC
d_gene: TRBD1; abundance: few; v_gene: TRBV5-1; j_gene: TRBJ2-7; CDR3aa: CASSLGTGGSYEQYF; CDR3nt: TGCGCCAGCAGCTTGGGGACAGGGGGATCCTACGAGCAGTACTTC
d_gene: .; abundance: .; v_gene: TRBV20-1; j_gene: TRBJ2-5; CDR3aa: CSAMGPGQKTQYF; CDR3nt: TGCAGTGCTATGGGGCCAGGGCAGAAGACCCAGTACTTC
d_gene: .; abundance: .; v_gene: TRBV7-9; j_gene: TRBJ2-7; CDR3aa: CASSLGATAYEQYF; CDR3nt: TGTGCCAGCAGCTTAGGAGCGACAGCCTACGAGCAGTACTTC
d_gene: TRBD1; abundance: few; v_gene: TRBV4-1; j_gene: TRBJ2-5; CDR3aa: CASSQGQVSETQYF; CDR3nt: TGCGCCAGCAGTCAAGGACAGGTATCGGAGACCCAGTACTTC
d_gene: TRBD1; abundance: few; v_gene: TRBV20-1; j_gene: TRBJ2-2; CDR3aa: CSAREGDRTNTGELFF; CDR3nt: TGCAGTGCTAGAGAGGGGGACAGGACGAACACCGGGGAGCTGTTTTTT
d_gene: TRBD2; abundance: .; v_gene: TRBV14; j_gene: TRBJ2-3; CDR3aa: CASSPGGSGTQYF; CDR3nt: TGTGCCAGCAGCCCCGGGGGGAGCGGTACGCAGTATTTT
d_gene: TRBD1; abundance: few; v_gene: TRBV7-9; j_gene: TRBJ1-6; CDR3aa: CASSFRGQGTYNSPLHF; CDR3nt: TGTGCCAGCAGCTTCAGGGGGCAAGGGACGTATAATTCACCCCTCCACTTT
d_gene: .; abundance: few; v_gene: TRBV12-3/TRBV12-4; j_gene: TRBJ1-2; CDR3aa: CASSPHDNYGYTF; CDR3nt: TGTGCCAGCAGTCCACACGATAACTATGGCTACACCTTC
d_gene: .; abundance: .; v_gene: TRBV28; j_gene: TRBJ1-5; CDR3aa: CASSFTGKWPQHF; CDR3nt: TGTGCCAGCAGTTTCACCGGGAAGTGGCCCCAGCATTTT
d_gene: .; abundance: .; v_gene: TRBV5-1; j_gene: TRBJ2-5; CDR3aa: CASSLGTGGPGETQYF; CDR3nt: TGCGCCAGCAGCTTGGGTACCGGGGGCCCCGGGGAGACCCAGTACTTC